This T cell receptor beta chain stems from a study of blood T cells in healthy people across ages. Study-wide findings and caveats: Whereas aged donors had fewer naive CD4+ cells, long-lived donors had more of them and higher diversity.

A remark on this clonotype: Its antigen is not known.

The V segment lost 8 bases and the J segment 1 base; nucleotides outside the gene matches: 2. Germline loops: CDR1 GTSNPN, CDR2 SVGIG (reference sequence). This CDR3 contains 12 residues. For the second PCR, which ran for roughly 6 to 12 cycles, a sample-barcoded 5' primer and a J-beta primer mix were used. TCRdb re-called the 5' RACE reads through MiXCR, storing one row per CDR3 protein. The table records hundreds of thousands of distinct CDR3 sequences, 30% to 45% of them present only once. Material: blood. The gene calls are TRBV30 and TRBJ2-3; 8 nucleotides match TRBD2. The receptor was derived from a man aged 18 to 29 in good health. The DNA for the CDR3 is TGTGCCGGGCGGGGGGGCACAGATACGCAGTATTTT. It specifies CAGRGGTDTQYF.